This T cell receptor beta chain was sequenced in a study of spatial heterogeneity in lung cancer. Study results and limitations: Intratumoral expanded alpha and beta TCR counts were found to track tumor mutation counts. Ubiquitous expanded TCR counts tracked ubiquitous nonsynonymous mutations, and regional counts tracked regional ones.

Each CDR3 protein gets one entry after TCRdb re-called the 5' RACE reads with MiXCR. The table has some 10,000 distinct CDR3 sequences, more than 4% seen once. Time point denoted: sample taken at primary tumor resection. The sequenced material consisted of unsorted whole RNA from tumor, nontumor lung or frozen PBMC. This clonotype was counted many times. Its antigen is undetermined. Being off target in a library aimed at alpha chains, this beta chain has a size of little meaning. This CDR3 comprises 13 residues. Looked up from germline, CDR1 is MNHNY and CDR2 is SVGAGI (reference sequence). Unmatched junction bases numbered 5, after V lost 9 bases and J lost 2 bases.

V gene TRBV6-6 combines with J gene TRBJ1-2, with 8 positions matching TRBD1. The TCR originated in a male donor with early-stage non-small cell lung cancer. This sample comprised lung tumor tissue, obtained at surgery. The CDR3 nucleotides are TGTGCCAGAGTACAGGGGGAAAACTATGGCTACACCTTC. Amino acids: CARVQGENYGYTF.